This is a list of T cell receptor beta chains from one sample in a study of T cell responses to AZD1222 COVID-19 vaccine. Libraries were prepared by immunoSEQ multiplex PCR; TCRdb keeps only in-frame clonotypes and omits some of them. This table holds about 130,000 clones, about nine tenths found once. The sample was peripheral blood, taken 28 days after the second AZD1222 dose. The receptors were sampled from an adult who received the AZD1222 COVID-19 vaccine. Each CDR3 is given with its conserved first and last residue. D genes are given only for firm matches. Some rows mark clone size as missing; the rest say once, few, many or name a class of expanded clone.

size: few
V: TRBV18
D: NA
J: TRBJ2-7
CDR3: CASSPGLLSSYEQYF

size: NA
V: TRBV30
D: TRBD1
J: TRBJ1-1
CDR3: CAWSPPGQGDREAFF

size: NA
V: TRBV7-2
D: NA
J: TRBJ1-3
CDR3: CASSLVLNTIYF

size: NA
V: TRBV5-6
D: TRBD1
J: TRBJ2-6
CDR3: CASSPRLGQGGAGANVLTF

size: NA
V: TRBV12-3/TRBV12-4
D: NA
J: TRBJ1-1
CDR3: CASSLGVLTEAFF

size: NA
V: TRBV21-1
D: NA
J: TRBJ1-2
CDR3: CASSRWTPGYTF

size: NA
V: TRBV7-2
D: NA
J: TRBJ1-5
CDR3: CASGETSNQPQHF

size: NA
V: TRBV30
D: NA
J: TRBJ1-3
CDR3: CAWSRDSLSSGNTIYF

size: NA
V: TRBV19
D: NA
J: TRBJ1-2
CDR3: CASSDSQGLLNYGYTF

size: NA
V: TRBV7-2
D: TRBD1
J: TRBJ1-3
CDR3: CASSLDRAGNTIYF

size: NA
V: TRBV30
D: NA
J: TRBJ1-4
CDR3: CAWSDPQGYGEKLFF

size: NA
V: TRBV15
D: NA
J: TRBJ1-5
CDR3: CATSRVVNRDVYQPQHF

size: NA
V: TRBV5-1
D: NA
J: TRBJ2-7
CDR3: CASSPRGGAGTSYEQYF

size: NA
V: TRBV11-2
D: NA
J: TRBJ1-2
CDR3: CASSLGGQSYGYTF

size: NA
V: TRBV6-5
D: TRBD1
J: TRBJ1-3
CDR3: CASRGQGLNTIYF

size: NA
V: TRBV4-3
D: NA
J: TRBJ1-2
CDR3: CASSQDFRAYGYTF

size: NA
V: TRBV12-3/TRBV12-4
D: NA
J: TRBJ1-2
CDR3: CASAFEVRRGYTF

size: few
V: TRBV15
D: NA
J: TRBJ1-1
CDR3: CATSRELFDREAFF

size: NA
V: TRBV7-9
D: NA
J: TRBJ2-1
CDR3: CASSPPAGASGNEQFF

size: NA
V: TRBV12-3/TRBV12-4
D: NA
J: TRBJ1-2
CDR3: CASSVGGDGYTF

size: NA
V: TRBV27
D: NA
J: TRBJ1-1
CDR3: CASSWAGDTEAFF

size: NA
V: TRBV18
D: NA
J: TRBJ1-3
CDR3: CASSPGPFSGNTIYF

size: NA
V: TRBV29-1
D: NA
J: TRBJ1-1
CDR3: CSGIVTEAFF

size: once
V: TRBV5-1
D: NA
J: TRBJ1-3
CDR3: CASSLNLNTGNTIYF

size: NA
V: TRBV5-1
D: TRBD2
J: TRBJ2-7
CDR3: CASSLEALADYEQYF

size: NA
V: TRBV6-1
D: TRBD1
J: TRBJ1-2
CDR3: CASSDQGANYGYTF

size: NA
V: TRBV15
D: NA
J: TRBJ1-6
CDR3: CATSQRAAGRSYNSPLHF

size: NA
V: TRBV29-1
D: TRBD1
J: TRBJ2-1
CDR3: CSVGPGQGFNEQFF

size: NA
V: TRBV29-1
D: TRBD2
J: TRBJ2-3
CDR3: CSVDGLAGSTDTQYF

size: once
V: TRBV7-9
D: NA
J: TRBJ2-5
CDR3: CASSSPGLTLEAQYF

size: NA
V: TRBV7-8
D: NA
J: TRBJ1-5
CDR3: CASSLGVGSNQPQHF

size: NA
V: TRBV5-1
D: TRBD2
J: TRBJ2-3
CDR3: CASSLRGASGVYADTQYF

size: NA
V: TRBV14
D: NA
J: TRBJ2-7
CDR3: CASSRPEGTRQYF

size: few
V: TRBV7-9
D: NA
J: TRBJ2-7
CDR3: CASSFPSGDRHEQYF

size: NA
V: TRBV30
D: NA
J: TRBJ2-7
CDR3: CAWSKGGDEQYF

size: NA
V: TRBV7-9
D: NA
J: TRBJ1-4
CDR3: CASSLALRGQGIEKLFF

size: NA
V: TRBV5-1
D: NA
J: TRBJ1-2
CDR3: CASSWDLLCYTF

size: NA
V: TRBV7-2
D: NA
J: TRBJ2-3
CDR3: CASSWMESDTQYF

size: NA
V: TRBV7-3
D: NA
J: TRBJ2-1
CDR3: CASSHGHPDYNEQFF

size: NA
V: TRBV29-1
D: NA
J: TRBJ1-2
CDR3: CSVTHQGTIYGYTF

size: NA
V: TRBV29-1
D: NA
J: TRBJ1-1
CDR3: CSVEFRGRRRTEAFF

size: NA
V: TRBV19
D: NA
J: TRBJ1-3
CDR3: CASSPLGGLAGNTIYF

size: NA
V: TRBV5-8
D: NA
J: TRBJ1-1
CDR3: CASSTFVGGDTEAFF

size: NA
V: TRBV30
D: NA
J: TRBJ1-2
CDR3: CAWSVGPRPYGYTF

size: NA
V: TRBV13
D: TRBD1
J: TRBJ2-5
CDR3: CASSLPQGAGETQYF

size: NA
V: TRBV7-3
D: TRBD2
J: TRBJ2-3
CDR3: CASSLRGRGDTQYF

size: NA
V: TRBV19
D: NA
J: TRBJ2-3
CDR3: CASSHRDVRSGTDTQYF

size: NA
V: TRBV5-1
D: TRBD1
J: TRBJ1-6
CDR3: CASSRGQAESYNSPLHF

size: NA
V: TRBV11-1
D: NA
J: TRBJ1-6
CDR3: CASSLFGIGSPLHF

size: once
V: TRBV7-6
D: NA
J: TRBJ1-4
CDR3: CASSLALGTNEKLFF

size: NA
V: TRBV19
D: TRBD1
J: TRBJ2-7
CDR3: CATTTAGTGSYEQYF

size: NA
V: TRBV6-6
D: NA
J: TRBJ1-3
CDR3: CASSDSNSGNTIYF

size: NA
V: TRBV5-8
D: NA
J: TRBJ1-5
CDR3: CASSLGRSINQPQHF

size: NA
V: TRBV19
D: NA
J: TRBJ1-2
CDR3: CASSTPGQQNYGYTF

size: NA
V: TRBV2
D: TRBD2
J: TRBJ2-7
CDR3: CASSDSGLAGGREQYF